Below, 27 T cell receptor beta chains from the same sample are listed, as sequenced in a study of blood T cell repertoires in COVID-19. Assay: immunoSEQ multiplex PCR; the TCRdb copy retains only in-frame clones and omits some. The data show a few hundred thousand clones, 85% seen once. Source material: peripheral blood. These receptors were collected from a young woman with acute or convalescent COVID-19.

The genes are TRBV11-2 and TRBJ2-4, with D possibly TRBD1 on 7 matching bases. V lost 5 bases, J lost 3 bases, and 14 bases lay in between. There are 15 residues in the CDR3. From germline, CDR1 is SGHAT and CDR2 FQNNGV. CDR3 residues: CASSPGGIGKNIQYF. For the CDR3, the DNA is TGTGCCAGCAGCCCAGGGGGGATAGGCAAAAACATTCAGTACTTC.

On this clone itself: Other DNA sequences within the sample encode an identical CDR3. The V and J genes are TRBV9 and TRBJ2-1, with 9 bases that match TRBD2. CDR3 length: 15 amino acids. The V gene's germline CDR1 is SGDLS and CDR2 YYNGEE. Unmatched junction bases numbered 3, after V lost 2 bases and J lost 3 bases. CDR3 coding DNA: TGTGCCAGCAGCGTCCGACTAGCGGACTACAATGAGCAGTTCTTC. Its protein is CASSVRLADYNEQFF.

This chain joins TRBV10-1 and TRBJ1-5; TRBD1 agrees at 8 bases. There are 18 residues in the CDR3. Germline CDR1 reads WNHNN; CDR2 reads SYGVQD (reference sequence). The J segment lost 0 bases and the V segment lost 2 bases, leaving 9 bases of the junction unmatched. DNA for the CDR3: TGCGCCAGCAGTGAGGGTCCCGGGACAGGATATAGCAATCAGCCCCAGCATTTT. Its protein product is CASSEGPGTGYSNQPQHF.

The chain joins TRBV18 to TRBJ2-2; 10 nucleotides agree with TRBD1. CDR3 length: 16 residues. CDR1 is KGHSH, CDR2 LQKENI, per germline. Unmatched junction bases numbered 7, after V lost 5 bases and J lost 4 bases. For the CDR3, the DNA is TGTGCCAGCTCAGCCGGGACAGGGGTCCGCACCGGGGAGCTGTTTTTT. Amino acid sequence: CASSAGTGVRTGELFF.

The genes are TRBV9 and TRBJ1-2; 7 bases are shared with TRBD1. The CDR3 has 15 residues. The germline gives CDR1 SGDLS, CDR2 YYNGEE. V was clipped by 4 bases and J by 8 bases; unmatched bases: 14. The CDR3: CASSRDRGLEGGYTF. The CDR3 nucleotides read TGTGCCAGCAGCCGGGACAGAGGGCTAGAGGGAGGCTACACCTTC.

The V call is TRBV20-1, the J call TRBJ2-1; TRBD2 matches at 7 bases. The junction had 8 bases not matched to a gene; V was cut back by 3 bases and J by 3 bases. This CDR3 is 15 amino acids long. The germline V gene has CDR1 DFQATT and CDR2 SNEGSKA (reference sequence). The CDR3 spells CSASELATNYNEQFF. CDR3 DNA: TGCAGTGCTAGTGAACTAGCGACGAACTACAATGAGCAGTTCTTC.

The V and J genes are TRBV21-1 and TRBJ2-3; the table names TRBD1, a call not compared with the DNA. TRBV21-1 is listed as a pseudogene. The CDR3 runs to 17 residues. The CDR3: CASSKWDRAGGTDTQYF. As DNA, the CDR3 is TGTGCCAGCAGCAAATGGGACAGGGCAGGGGGCACAGATACGCAGTATTTT.

This clone was detected once. The chain carries TRBV20-1 and TRBJ2-7, with TRBD2 as a possible D gene (6 bases). Germline assignment: CDR1 DFQATT and CDR2 SNEGSKA (reference sequence). The V gene lost 3 bases and the J gene lost 0 bases, with 12 bases spanning the gap. The CDR3 totals 14 residues. The CDR3 loop is CSASGLAASYEQYF. CDR3 bases: TGCAGTGCTAGTGGGTTAGCGGCCTCCTACGAGCAGTACTTC.

The V and J genes are TRBV7-9 and TRBJ1-1; D is perhaps TRBD1 (5 bases). There are 17 residues in the CDR3. Trimming left V 5 bases short and J 1 base short, with 20 bases between. CDR1 and CDR2 from the germline V gene are SEHNR and FQNEAQ (reference sequence). CDR3 protein: CASSQGPLGQWNTEAFF. CDR3 nucleotides: TGTGCCAGCAGCCAAGGGCCCCTAGGACAATGGAACACTGAAGCTTTCTTT.

V usage is TRBV4-1 and J usage is TRBJ1-1; 7 bases fit TRBD1. The CDR3 covers 14 residues. J lost 6 bases, V lost 0 bases, and 4 bases had no gene match. Per germline, CDR1 MGHRA and CDR2 YSYEKL. CDR3 nucleotide sequence: TGCGCCAGCAGCCAAGATCGGGGGACAGCTGAAGCTTTCTTT. Protein sequence: CASSQDRGTAEAFF.

This clone was counted between two and nine times. In DNA form, the CDR3 reads TGTGCCAGCAGAAGGGACAAAGAATCACCCCTCCACTTT. It yields the protein CASRRDKESPLHF. The chain employs TRBV5-4 and TRBJ1-6, with a possible D match to TRBD1 (6 bases). V shed 5 bases and J shed 10 bases, with 13 bases lying between them. This CDR3 comprises 13 residues. The V gene's germline CDR1 is SGHNT and CDR2 YYREEE (reference sequence). Full variable domain (rest looked up from reference TRBV5-4 and TRBJ1-6): ETGVTQSPTHLIKTRGQQVTLRCSSQSGHNTVSWYQQALGQGPQFIFQYYREEENGRGNFPPRFSGLQFPNYSSELNVNALELDDSALYLCASRRDKESPLHFGNGTRLTVT.

V and J are TRBV5-4 and TRBJ2-5; D may be TRBD1 (6 bases). Germline assignment: CDR1 SGHNT and CDR2 YYREEE (reference sequence). V was trimmed by 1 base and J by 5 bases, leaving 9 bases between them. The CDR3 extends over 13 amino acids. CDR3 nucleotides: TGTGCCAGCAGCTTGCCAGGGGAGGAGACCCAGTACTTC. It codes for CASSLPGEETQYF.

The V and J genes are TRBV2 and TRBJ1-2, with D tentatively TRBD1 (5 bases). This CDR3 region has 15 residues. Germline V gives CDR1 SNHLY, CDR2 FYNNEI. V was shortened by 8 bases and J by 8 bases, with 24 bases between the two germline ends. The CDR3 reads CASCGWFGRAGGYTF. In nucleotides, the CDR3 is TGTGCCAGCTGTGGTTGGTTCGGCAGGGCGGGGGGCTACACCTTC.

The chain recombines TRBV7-9 with TRBJ2-1, with 7 bases matching TRBD2. Trimming at V came to 6 bases and at J to 10 bases, leaving 6 bases not matched to a gene. The CDR3 has 12 amino acids. Germline loops: CDR1 SEHNR, CDR2 FQNEAQ (reference sequence). CDR3 sequence (DNA): TGTGCCAGCAGTATTAATAGCGGGGAGCAGTTCTTC. It is translated as CASSINSGEQFF.

This clone appeared a single time. The rearrangement links TRBV4-1 to TRBJ2-2; D possibly corresponds to TRBD1 (5 bases). V lost 4 bases and J lost 5, with 11 bases in between. The germline gives CDR1 MGHRA, CDR2 YSYEKL. The CDR3 has 14 amino acids. The CDR3 nucleotides read TGCGCCAGCAGCCCTAGGGGTGGGACCGGGGAGCTGTTTTTT. It codes for CASSPRGGTGELFF.

V is TRBV5-8 and J is TRBJ2-3; the match to TRBD1 covers 9 bases. The CDR3 length is 15 residues. The V segment lost 4 bases and the J segment 2 bases; nucleotides outside the gene matches: 5. Looked up from germline, CDR1 is SGHTS and CDR2 is YDEGEE. This CDR3 reads CASSTGQGYTDTQYF. The CDR3 coding sequence is TGTGCCAGCAGCACGGGACAGGGATACACAGATACGCAGTATTTT.

This chain links TRBV5-6 with TRBJ2-7; D is unresolved. The V gene's germline CDR1 is SGHDT and CDR2 YYEEEE. There are 13 residues in the CDR3. The ends were cut back, 0 bases at V and 7 bases at J, with 11 bases in the middle. The CDR3 region has the DNA TGTGCCAGCAGCTTGGAGCCCTCCCGGGAGCAGTACTTC. This encodes CASSLEPSREQYF.

The chain recombines TRBV19 with TRBJ1-1; D is ambiguous. The germline V gene has CDR1 LNHDA and CDR2 SQIVND (reference sequence). Deletions cut 2 bases from V and 0 bases from J, with 7 bases between. CDR3 length: 14 residues. In DNA form, the CDR3 reads TGTGCCAGTAGTATATCCGCGATGAACACTGAAGCTTTCTTT. Translating it yields CASSISAMNTEAFF.

The chain employs TRBV13 and TRBJ2-1, with 9 bases matching TRBD2. J was trimmed by 2 bases and V by 5 bases; bases with no gene match: 4. The CDR3 runs 15 residues. The V gene's germline CDR1 is PRHDT and CDR2 FYEKMQ (reference sequence). The chain's CDR3 is CASSRRLAAYNEQFF. The DNA of the CDR3 is TGTGCCAGCAGCCGTAGACTAGCGGCCTACAATGAGCAGTTCTTC.

The chain employs TRBV7-2 and TRBJ1-1, with D uncertain. The germline gives CDR1 SGHTA, CDR2 FQGNSA. The CDR3 is made up of 13 amino acids. Between the trimmed V and J ends, which lost 2 bases and 4 bases, there was a span of 8 bases. CDR3 coding DNA: TGTGCCAGCAGCTTATTTTCCTCCACTGAAGCTTTCTTT. Encoded protein: CASSLFSSTEAFF.

This chain joins TRBV4-1 and TRBJ1-2, with 9 nucleotides matching TRBD1. Germline CDR1 MGHRA, CDR2 YSYEKL. Germline trimming cut 3 bases from V and 0 bases from J; bases unmatched to any gene: 5. There are 16 residues in the CDR3. The CDR3 DNA sequence: TGCGCCAGCAGCCAGGGGACAGGGTTGGCTAACTATGGCTACACCTTC. Translated: CASSQGTGLANYGYTF.

The chain employs TRBV6-5 and TRBJ2-5; a possible D gene is TRBD2 (5 bases). The CDR3 runs to 15 residues. Trimming shortened V by 0 bases and J by 5 bases, and 13 bases separated the two germline ends. Germline V gene sequence: CDR1 MNHEY, CDR2 SVGAGI. As DNA, the CDR3 is TGTGCCAGCAGTTACTCGAGGGCCCGAGCGGAGACCCAGTACTTC. Protein: CASSYSRARAETQYF.

The chain recombines TRBV12-5 with TRBJ1-5; 7 bases line up with TRBD1. The CDR3 length is 14 residues. V shed 5 bases, J shed 2 bases, and the junction held 3 bases outside the gene matches. CDR1 LGHNT and CDR2 FRNRAP come from the germline V gene. The CDR3 bases are TGTGCTAGTGGTCACGGACAGGGCAATCAGCCCCAGCATTTT. Its protein product is CASGHGQGNQPQHF. Drawing the rest from reference TRBV12-5 and TRBJ1-5, the complete variable domain is DARVTQTPRHKVTEMGQEVTMRCQPILGHNTVFWYRQTMMQGLELLAYFRNRAPLDDSGMPKDRFSAEMPDATLATLKIQPSEPRDSAVYFCASGHGQGNQPQHFGDGTRLSIL.

V usage is TRBV6-5 and J usage is TRBJ2-2; D is possibly TRBD1 (5 bases). Trimming pared 10 bases from V and 0 bases from J, leaving 15 bases between. The V gene's germline CDR1 is MNHEY and CDR2 SVGAGI. The CDR3 spans 15 residues. The DNA of the CDR3 is TGTGCCACCAGATGGGGCGGCGCGAACACCGGGGAGCTGTTTTTT. This sequence encodes CATRWGGANTGELFF.

This clone occurred once. The chain has TRBV5-1 and TRBJ2-3; tentative D call: TRBD2 (5 bases). Trimming pared 4 bases from V and 1 base from J, leaving 13 bases between. In germline, CDR1 is SGHRS, CDR2 YFSETQ. The CDR3 spans 15 residues. The CDR3 DNA reads TGCGCCAGCAGCCTAGAGGGTGGCCGCACAGATACGCAGTATTTT. It specifies CASSLEGGRTDTQYF.

The chain joins TRBV5-5 to TRBJ2-7, with D maybe TRBD1 (6 bases). The CDR3 spans 16 residues. V was trimmed by 3 bases and J by 1 base, leaving 17 bases between them. From germline, CDR1 is SGHKS and CDR2 YYEKEE (reference sequence). The CDR3 DNA follows: TGTGCCAGCAGCTCCGAGACAGGAGCCAGATCCTACGAGCAGTACTTC. Its protein is CASSSETGARSYEQYF.

The chain recombines TRBV4-1 with TRBJ1-1, with D unclear. V was shortened by 4 bases and J by 4 bases, with 13 bases between the two germline ends. This CDR3 is 14 amino acids long. Per germline, CDR1 MGHRA and CDR2 YSYEKL. CDR3 coding DNA: TGCGCCAGCAGCCCTCCCGCGGGGAGCACTGAAGCTTTCTTT. This codes for CASSPPAGSTEAFF.